A selection of T cell receptor beta chains follows, all from one sample in a study of blood T cell repertoires in COVID-19. The repertoire was sequenced with immunoSEQ multiplex PCR; TCRdb's copy has only in-frame clones and lacks some. Of 90,000 or so clones in the sample, around 72% were seen once. Sequencing used peripheral blood. These receptors came from a woman older than 75 with acute or convalescent COVID-19. Both conserved end residues are part of each CDR3. Fields, in order: J gene, clone size, V gene, D gene, CDR3 DNA, CDR3 protein. D genes are given only for firm matches. Clone size, where shown, is once, few, many, or a class for clones that have expanded.

TRBJ2-6 . TRBV4-3 . TGCGCCAGCAGCCCCCAGGGGTCTGGGGCCAACGTCCTGACTTTC CASSPQGSGANVLTF
TRBJ1-3 . TRBV11-3 . TGTGCCAGCAGCTCCGGGGGCTCTGGAAACACCATATATTTT CASSSGGSGNTIYF
TRBJ1-6 . TRBV12-3/TRBV12-4 . TGTGCCAGCAGTTTAAACGGTTCACCCCTCCACTTT CASSLNGSPLHF
TRBJ1-1 . TRBV2 TRBD1 TGTGCCAGCAGTTACGGACAGGGGAGCACTGAAGCTTTCTTT CASSYGQGSTEAFF
TRBJ1-1 . TRBV28 TRBD1 TGTGCCAGCAGTGCACGGGGGCAGGGGGACACTGAAGCTTTCTTT CASSARGQGDTEAFF
TRBJ1-1 . TRBV4-3 . TGCGCCAGCAGCCAAGATCACCCGGCCCCCAGGACTGAAGCTTTCTTT CASSQDHPAPRTEAFF
TRBJ1-1 once TRBV6-6 . TGTGCCACAGGGCTGGATTTAAACACTGAAGCTTTCTTT CATGLDLNTEAFF
TRBJ2-3 . TRBV18 TRBD1 TGTGCCAGCTCACCTATGGGACAGGGAGAAAGAGATACGCAGTATTTT CASSPMGQGERDTQYF
TRBJ2-3 . TRBV7-2 . TGTGCCAGCAGTTGGGGGGGCACAGATACGCAGTATTTT CASSWGGTDTQYF
TRBJ2-2 . TRBV19 TRBD2 TGTGCCAGTAGTAATTCGGGGGGTAACACCGGGGAGCTGTTTTTT CASSNSGGNTGELFF
TRBJ2-3 . TRBV10-3 . TGTGCCACCTCGGGTAGCGATACGCAGTATTTT CATSGSDTQYF
TRBJ1-1 few TRBV5-6 . TGTGCCAGCAGCTTGGGACACCACATGAACACTGAAGCTTTCTTT CASSLGHHMNTEAFF
TRBJ1-4 . TRBV12-5 . TGTGCTCCCGAGGACAGCCCTCTGTTTTTT CAPEDSPLFF
TRBJ1-5 . TRBV19 TRBD1 TGTGCCAGTAGATCGGACAGGGGACACAATCAGCCCCAGCATTTT CASRSDRGHNQPQHF
TRBJ1-2 . TRBV28 TRBD1 TGTGCCAGCAGTTTACCCGACAGGGGGATCTATGGCTACACCTTC CASSLPDRGIYGYTF
TRBJ1-2 . TRBV18 TRBD1 TGTGCCAGCTCAGAGGGACAGGGTTATGACTATGGCTACACCTTC CASSEGQGYDYGYTF
TRBJ1-1 . TRBV7-3 TRBD1 TGTGCCAGCAGCCCAGGGGGGCCTCTTAACACTGAAGCTTTCTTT CASSPGGPLNTEAFF
TRBJ1-1 . TRBV28 . TGTGCCAGCAGTTTCAGGGGTGGAGGAACTGAAGCTTTCTTT CASSFRGGGTEAFF
TRBJ2-7 . TRBV18 TRBD2 TGTGCCAGCTCACCATCGACCCGGCGGGAGTACGAGCAGTACTTC CASSPSTRREYEQYF
TRBJ1-2 . TRBV7-9 TRBD1 TGTGCCAGCAGCTCCCTGAAGACAGGGCTGTTCGGCTACACCTTC CASSSLKTGLFGYTF
TRBJ1-6 . TRBV30 . TGTGCCTGGAGTGTACGGGGGACCTATAATTCACCCCTCCACTTT CAWSVRGTYNSPLHF
TRBJ2-7 . TRBV27 . TGTGCCAGCAGCCTCCGGGGGAACGACTACGAGCAGTACTTC CASSLRGNDYEQYF
TRBJ2-3 . TRBV5-4 . TGTGCCAGCAGCTATCGCCTAGGAGGCGGAGATACGCAGTATTTT CASSYRLGGGDTQYF
TRBJ1-5 . TRBV2 TRBD1 TGTGCCAGCAGGGGACAGGAGAATCAGCCCCAGCATTTT CASRGQENQPQHF
TRBJ2-3 . TRBV7-9 . TGTGCCAGCAGCCCAGAGGCAGATACGCAGTATTTT CASSPEADTQYF
TRBJ2-1 . TRBV28 TRBD2 TGTGCCAGCAGTTTGGCGTCTAGCGGGGGGGGAAACAATGAGCAGTTCTTC CASSLASSGGGNNEQFF
TRBJ1-2 few TRBV5-1 . TGCGCCAGCAGCGAACAGGTGGGGTCACTCTATGGCTACACCTTC CASSEQVGSLYGYTF
TRBJ1-2 . TRBV28 . TGTGCCAGCAGTTCTCCCATCCGGGACTATGGCTACACCTTC CASSSPIRDYGYTF
TRBJ2-1 . TRBV4-1 . TGCGCCAGCAGCCAGCTGGGCAGGGGATCCCTCTACAATGAGCAGTTCTTC CASSQLGRGSLYNEQFF
TRBJ1-4 few TRBV23-1 TRBD1 TGCGCCAGCAGCCTCCCGAGCTCCAGGGGGAAAGAAAAACTGTTTTTT CASSLPSSRGKEKLFF
TRBJ1-4 few TRBV6-6 . TGTGCCAGCAGTCGACGGGGGTGGGGAATTAATGAAAAACTGTTTTTT CASSRRGWGINEKLFF
TRBJ2-3 . TRBV24-1 TRBD1 TGTGCCACCAGCGCTACAGGGGGCACAGATACGCAGTATTTT CATSATGGTDTQYF
TRBJ2-3 . TRBV7-8 TRBD1 TGTGCCAGCAGCCGACAGGGAACAGATACGCAGTATTTT CASSRQGTDTQYF
TRBJ1-2 . TRBV3-1/TRBV3-2 . TGTGCCAGCAGCCGGGGCGGAACCTATGGCTACACCTTC CASSRGGTYGYTF
TRBJ2-5 . TRBV9 . TGTGCCAGCAGCGTGGAGGGGACTGGGCAAGAGACCCAGTACTTC CASSVEGTGQETQYF
TRBJ2-2 . TRBV5-5 . TGTGCCAGCAGCTTGTTTTTGCGGGGTGCCGGGGAGCTGTTTTTT CASSLFLRGAGELFF
TRBJ2-3 . TRBV12-5 . TGTGCTAGTGGTTGGGAGGTGGACTACACAGATACGCAGTATTTT CASGWEVDYTDTQYF
TRBJ1-3 . TRBV19 . TGTGCCAGTAGTATCCCCGACTTCTCTGGAAACACCATATATTTT CASSIPDFSGNTIYF
TRBJ2-2 . TRBV5-1 TRBD2 TGCGCCAGCAGCTTGGTGGTAGCGGGAGCGAACACCGGGGAGCTGTTTTTT CASSLVVAGANTGELFF
TRBJ1-1 . TRBV20-1 . TGCAGTGCTAGGCGGAACACTGAAGCTTTCTTT CSARRNTEAFF
TRBJ1-6 . TRBV5-1 . TGCGCCAGCAGCTCCGAGATGAATTCACCCCTCCACTTT CASSSEMNSPLHF
TRBJ1-5 . TRBV27 TRBD1 TGTGCCAGCAGTGGGCGACAGGGATATCAGCCCCAGCATTTT CASSGRQGYQPQHF
TRBJ2-7 . TRBV3-1/TRBV3-2 . TGTGCCAGCAGCCAGGACAGTCGCGAGCAGTACTTC CASSQDSREQYF
TRBJ1-5 . TRBV6-5 TRBD1 TGTGCCAGCAGGCCTACAGGGGGCAATCAGCCCCAGCATTTT CASRPTGGNQPQHF
TRBJ1-2 once TRBV6-1 . TGTGCCAGCAGTGACAGGGCTCATAACTATGGCTACACCTTC CASSDRAHNYGYTF
TRBJ2-5 . TRBV7-8 TRBD2 TGTGCCAGCATCAAAAGGCGGGGGGGAAAAGAGACCCAGTACTTC CASIKRRGGKETQYF
TRBJ2-3 . TRBV24-1 . TGTGCCACCAGTGCGGGGACTAGCACAGATACGCAGTATTTT CATSAGTSTDTQYF
TRBJ2-2 once TRBV18 . TGTGCCAGCTCAAAAAGGCGGATCGAGGGCACCGGGGAGCTGTTTTTT CASSKRRIEGTGELFF
TRBJ1-1 . TRBV7-8 . TGTGCCAGCAGCTTGAGGGGGGGGGTCACTGAAGCTTTCTTT CASSLRGGVTEAFF
TRBJ2-3 . TRBV7-9 . TGTGCCAGCAGCTATTTCCTGGTTAAGGGGGGGATAACAGATACGCAGTATTTT CASSYFLVKGGITDTQYF
TRBJ1-6 . TRBV7-7 . TGTGCTAGCAGGGGCTTCTATAATTCACCCCTCCACTTT CASRGFYNSPLHF
TRBJ1-2 . TRBV27 . TGTGCCAGCAGCTCAAACCCGGACTATGGCTACACCTTC CASSSNPDYGYTF
TRBJ1-2 . TRBV27 TRBD1 TGTGCCAGCAGTAGGGGACAGAACTTCCGAGGGGGCTACACCTTC CASSRGQNFRGGYTF
TRBJ1-1 . TRBV6-6 TRBD1 TGTGCCAGCAGTTTCGGACAGGGCTGGAGGACTGAAGCTTTCTTT CASSFGQGWRTEAFF
TRBJ1-1 once TRBV29-1 TRBD1 TGCAGCGTTGAAGATACCGGACAGGGTAAAAGAGCGGCTTTCTTT CSVEDTGQGKRAAFF